Detailed here is one T cell receptor beta chain. Its antigen is unknown. The sample belongs to a study of a mutant IDH1 vaccine in newly diagnosed glioma. Study in general: Eight vaccinations were given in weeks 1, 3, 5, 7, 11, 15, 19 and 23. Receipt of radiotherapy, temozolomide, or both preceded the study, and most received both. Study conclusions and caveats: Patients mounted vaccine-induced immune responses in almost 95% of cases. Pseudoprogression apparently lacked any relation to changes in top peripheral T cell clonotypes.

Libraries were prepared by immunoSEQ multiplex PCR; TCRdb keeps only in-frame clonotypes and omits some of them. The repertoire holds fewer than 150,000 clones, with roughly nine tenths as singletons. The time point was: week 11, during vaccination. Every vaccination contained 300 ug of the mutant IDH1 20-mer peptide and was paired with topical imiquimod. Germline values: CDR1 SEHNR, CDR2 FQNEAQ (reference sequence). V gave up 7 bases and J gave up 7 bases, with 17 bases separating them. The CDR3 runs to 14 residues. This receptor was taken from a woman aged 50 to 60 with glioma. This material consisted of PBMCs, taken from a glioma patient whose treatment included an IDH1 peptide vaccine. V usage is TRBV7-9 and J usage is TRBJ1-5; D not certain. The CDR3 protein is CASTLDGLGQPQHF. DNA for the CDR3: TGTGCCAGCACCCTGGACGGGTTAGGACAGCCCCAGCATTTT.